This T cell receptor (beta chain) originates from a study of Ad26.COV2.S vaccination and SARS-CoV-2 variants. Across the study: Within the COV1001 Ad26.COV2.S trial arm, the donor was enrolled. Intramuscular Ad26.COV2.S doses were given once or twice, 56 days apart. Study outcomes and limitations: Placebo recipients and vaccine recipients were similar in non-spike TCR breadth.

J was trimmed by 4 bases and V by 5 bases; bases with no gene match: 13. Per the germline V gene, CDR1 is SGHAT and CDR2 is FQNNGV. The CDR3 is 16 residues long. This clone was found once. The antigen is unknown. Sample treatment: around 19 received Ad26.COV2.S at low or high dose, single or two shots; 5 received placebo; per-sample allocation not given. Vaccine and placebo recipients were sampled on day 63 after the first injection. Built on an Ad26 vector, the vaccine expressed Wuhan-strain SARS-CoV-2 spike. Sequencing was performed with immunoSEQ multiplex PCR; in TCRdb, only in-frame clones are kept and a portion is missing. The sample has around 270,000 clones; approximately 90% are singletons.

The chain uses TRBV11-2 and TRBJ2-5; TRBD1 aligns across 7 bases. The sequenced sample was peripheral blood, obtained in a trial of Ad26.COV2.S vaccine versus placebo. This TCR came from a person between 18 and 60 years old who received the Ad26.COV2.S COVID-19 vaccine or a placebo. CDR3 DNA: TGTGCCAGCAGCCCGATCAAAGGGGGCGCGGGAGAGACCCAGTACTTC. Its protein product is CASSPIKGGAGETQYF.